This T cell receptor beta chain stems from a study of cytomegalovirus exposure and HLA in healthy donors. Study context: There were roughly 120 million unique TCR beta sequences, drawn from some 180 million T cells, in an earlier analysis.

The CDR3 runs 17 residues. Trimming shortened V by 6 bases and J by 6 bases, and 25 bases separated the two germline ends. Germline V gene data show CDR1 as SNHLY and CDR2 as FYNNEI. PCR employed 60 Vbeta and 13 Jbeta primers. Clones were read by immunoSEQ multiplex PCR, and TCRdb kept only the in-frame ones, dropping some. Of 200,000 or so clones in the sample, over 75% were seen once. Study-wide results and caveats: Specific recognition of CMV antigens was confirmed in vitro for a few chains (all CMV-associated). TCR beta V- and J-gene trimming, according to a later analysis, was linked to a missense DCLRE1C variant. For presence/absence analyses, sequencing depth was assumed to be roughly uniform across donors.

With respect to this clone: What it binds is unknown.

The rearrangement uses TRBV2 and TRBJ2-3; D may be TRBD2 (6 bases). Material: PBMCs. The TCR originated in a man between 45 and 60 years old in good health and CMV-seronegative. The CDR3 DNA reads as TGTGCCAGCAGCGCCCCTAGAGGGCTAGCGCTTGCTGATACGCAGTATTTT. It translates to CASSAPRGLALADTQYF.